These 3 T cell receptor beta chains originate from one sample sequenced in a study of CD8+ T cells in alopecia areata. Reverse transcription of extracted RNA yielded cDNA, which provided the sequencing template. The data were produced by immunoSEQ multiplex PCR, yet TCRdb's version contains in-frame clones alone and is incomplete. The repertoire consists of 220,000 or so clones, with around 62% occurring once and the leading ten covering around 0.46%. The specimen was CD4+ T cells sorted from blood, collected at week 0. Every receptor here comes from a human donor with alopecia areata.

This chain links TRBV20-1 with TRBJ2-5; D is unresolved. Germline-derived CDR1 and CDR2 are DFQATT and SNEGSKA (reference sequence). The CDR3 covers 11 residues. Trimming left V 3 bases short and J 4 bases short, with 6 bases between. The chain's CDR3 is CSARKSETQYF. In DNA, the CDR3 is TGCAGTGCTAGGAAGTCAGAGACCCAGTACTTC.

The V gene is TRBV6-4, the J gene TRBJ2-1; 8 nucleotides match TRBD2. J was trimmed by 7 bases and V by 0 bases; bases with no gene match: 8. This CDR3 spans 16 amino acids. Germline V gene lookup returns CDR1 MRHNA and CDR2 SNTAGT. This CDR3 is CASSDSSRGGGNEQFF. The CDR3 nucleotides read TGTGCCAGCAGTGACTCGAGTCGGGGGGGTGGTAATGAGCAGTTCTTC.

The genes are TRBV29-1 and TRBJ1-2; D perhaps matches TRBD1 (6 bases). The CDR3 has 9 residues. V shed 8 bases and J shed 8 bases, with 9 bases lying between them. Per germline, CDR1 SQVTM and CDR2 ANQGSEA. Here the CDR3 reads CSRGGGYTF. CDR3 sequence (DNA): TGCAGCCGAGGGGGAGGCTACACCTTC.